The clone carrying this T cell receptor (beta chain) was observed at least ten times. Its antigen is currently unknown. This sample is part of a study of T cell clonality in common variable immunodeficiency. Most patients and controls had Caucasian heritage. This table comes from immunoSEQ multiplex PCR, and its TCRdb copy is limited to in-frame clones, with some not included. Altogether about 35,000 clones were found in the sample, and no singletons occur. The study's findings and limits: TCRbeta clonality was increased in CVID versus healthy controls.

The sequence came from a person between 18 and 75 years old in good health. Material: peripheral blood mononuclear cells.

The CDR3 spells CASSIGQNNEQFF. The CDR3 DNA, read in part, is TGCGCCAGCAGCATTGGACAGAACAATGAG. V usage is TRBV5-1 and J usage is TRBJ2-1; D possibly corresponds to TRBD1 (6 bases). The read ends 3 residues early relative to the CDR3; the germline J gene fills the gap. This CDR3 spans 13 amino acids. Germline-derived CDR1 and CDR2 are SGHRS and YFSETQ. Trimming took 4 bases from V and 5 from J, leaving 10 bases between them.